This T cell receptor (beta chain) came from a study of T cell repertoires in cytomegalovirus infection. Study details: Matching HLA type, along with CMV infection, was indicated by public TCR beta signatures.

Via MiXCR, TCRdb re-called the reads, giving one row per CDR3 protein. Among roughly 320,000 distinct CDR3 sequences listed, 9.6% were seen once. The table lists this clonotype with a few counts. Material for sequencing was PBMCs. This receptor was taken from a human donor in good health (CMV status not recorded). Some clones in this sample may be carry-over from other donors' samples.

CDR3 DNA: TGCAGTGCCAGGGACTACCCCACAGATACGCAGTATTTT. This codes for CSARDYPTDTQYF. The genes are TRBV20-1 and TRBJ2-3; 7 bases agree with TRBD2. Trimming at V came to 6 bases and at J to 2 bases, leaving 5 bases not matched to a gene. This CDR3 spans 13 amino acids. CDR1 is DFQATT, CDR2 SNEGSKA, per germline (reference sequence).